This TCR beta chain came from a study of metastatic and nonmetastatic thyroid tumors. TCRdb re-called the PCR reads through MiXCR. The sample yields around 20,000 clones, roughly a fifth seen once. There were no patients who had received any treatment before thyroid surgery. The origin of this receptor is a female donor with papillary thyroid cancer or a benign thyroid nodule (not recorded which). Some clones in this sample may be carry-over from other donors' samples. The sample consisted of tumor tissue.

CDR3: CASSPALGNEQFF. The CDR3 DNA follows: TGTGCCAGCAGTCCCGCCCTAGGCAATGAGCAGTTCTTC. The chain has TRBV6-1 and TRBJ2-1; D is ambiguous. Trimming took 5 bases from V and 6 from J, leaving 11 bases between them. This CDR3 is 13 amino acids long. Germline V lookup: CDR1 MNHNS, CDR2 SASEGT.